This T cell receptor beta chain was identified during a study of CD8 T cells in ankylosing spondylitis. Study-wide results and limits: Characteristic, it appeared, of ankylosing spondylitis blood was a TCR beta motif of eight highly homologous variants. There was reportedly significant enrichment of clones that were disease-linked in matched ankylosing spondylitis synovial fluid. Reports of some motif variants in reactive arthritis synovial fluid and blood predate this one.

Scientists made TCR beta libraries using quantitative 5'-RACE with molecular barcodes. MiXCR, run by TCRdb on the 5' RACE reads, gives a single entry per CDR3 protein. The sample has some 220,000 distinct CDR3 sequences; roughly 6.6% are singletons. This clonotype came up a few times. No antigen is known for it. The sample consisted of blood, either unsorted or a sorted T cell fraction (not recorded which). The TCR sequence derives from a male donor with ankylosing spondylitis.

The CDR3 bases are TGTGCCAGCAGTTTAGTGGGCAGGGGGGATTCACCCCTCCACTTT. Its protein product is CASSLVGRGDSPLHF. The chain combines TRBV12-3 or TRBV12-4 with TRBJ1-6, with 7 bases fitting TRBD1. V dropped 1 base and J dropped 8; count of bases not matched to a gene: 5. The CDR3 contains 15 residues.